This T cell receptor (beta chain) was sequenced during a study of blood T cell repertoires in COVID-19. In germline, CDR1 is MNHNS, CDR2 SASEGT. Trimming pared 0 bases from V and 7 bases from J, leaving 15 bases between. This CDR3 has 15 residues. As processed by the authors: Reference gene primers were amplified, and this amplification served to estimate nucleated cell counts. The method was immunoSEQ multiplex PCR; TCRdb's version includes in-frame clones alone and lacks a portion of them. V, J and clone size are taken as reported in that table, and D and trimming were inferred from the DNA itself. The sample records hundreds of thousands of clones, about 82% being singletons.

The clonotype originates from a woman older than 75 with acute or convalescent COVID-19. V gene TRBV6-1 combines with J gene TRBJ1-2; D gene uncertain. Sequencing input: peripheral blood. CDR3 nucleotides: TGTGCCAGCAGTGAAGCGGCTTCTGAACACCGTGGCTACACCTTC. Its translation: CASSEAASEHRGYTF.